The T cell receptor beta chain described here comes from a study of blood T cell repertoires in COVID-19. Sequencing was performed with immunoSEQ multiplex PCR; in TCRdb, only in-frame clones are kept and a portion is missing. The table lists over 250,000 clones, 65% to 90% of them singletons. Material for sequencing was peripheral blood. This TCR was sampled from a human donor in a cohort sampled during active COVID-19.

The CDR3 DNA follows: TGTGCCAGCAGCCAAGTGGAGTCTTCTGAGCAGTTCTTC. This encodes CASSQVESSEQFF. This sequence joins TRBV3-1 (or the pseudogene TRBV3-2) and TRBJ2-1; D ambiguous. The CDR3 sequence is 13 residues long. Per the germline V gene, CDR1 is LGHDT and CDR2 is YNNKEL (reference sequence). Trimming took off 1 base at V and 9 bases at J, with 10 bases between the two ends.